This T cell receptor (beta chain) was documented in a study of T cells in Graves' hyperthyroidism and ophthalmopathy. From RNA transcripts, TCR beta CDR3 regions were amplified. The HTBI set primed first-round TCR CDR3 RT-PCR. One entry per CDR3 protein, called by TCRdb with MiXCR from the multiplex PCR reads. Of hundreds of thousands of distinct CDR3 sequences listed, roughly 15% are singletons. This clonotype was observed at least ten times. The receptor was derived from a middle-aged woman with Graves' ophthalmopathy. Sequencing was carried out using blood.

In nucleotides, the CDR3 is TGTGCCAGCAGCTTAGATCCAGGGGCTGGAAACACCATATATTTT. This sequence encodes CASSLDPGAGNTIYF. This chain uses TRBV11-2 with TRBJ1-3, with D tentatively TRBD1 (6 bases). From germline, CDR1 is SGHAT and CDR2 FQNNGV. The CDR3 length is 15 residues. Trimming shortened V by 0 bases and J by 2 bases, and 8 bases separated the two germline ends. The whole variable domain, filled in from reference TRBV11-2 and TRBJ1-3, reads EAGVAQSPRYKIIEKRQSVAFWCNPISGHATLYWYQQILGQGPKLLIQFQNNGVVDDSQLPKDRFSAERLKGVDSTLKIQPAKLEDSAVYLCASSLDPGAGNTIYFGEGSWLTVV.